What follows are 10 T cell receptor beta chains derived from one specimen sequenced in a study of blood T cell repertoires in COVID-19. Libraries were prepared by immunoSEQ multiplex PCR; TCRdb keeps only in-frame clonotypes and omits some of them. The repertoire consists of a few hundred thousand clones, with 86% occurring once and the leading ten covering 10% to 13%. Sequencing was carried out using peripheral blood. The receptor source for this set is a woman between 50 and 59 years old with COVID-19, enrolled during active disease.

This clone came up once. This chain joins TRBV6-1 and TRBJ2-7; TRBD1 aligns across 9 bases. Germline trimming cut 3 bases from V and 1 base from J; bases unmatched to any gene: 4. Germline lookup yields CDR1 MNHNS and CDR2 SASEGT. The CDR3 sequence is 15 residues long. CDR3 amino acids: CASSDPGQGSYEQYV. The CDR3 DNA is TGTGCCAGCAGTGACCCGGGACAGGGTTCCTACGAGCAGTACGTC.

CDR3 coding DNA: TGTGCCTGGAGTCGTATAGGCGGAGACCCTGAAGCTTTCTTT. Amino acids: CAWSRIGGDPEAFF. This chain links TRBV30 with TRBJ1-1; D is uncertain. The CDR3 has 14 amino acids. Trimming pared 2 bases from V and 6 bases from J, leaving 16 bases between. Germline CDR1 is GTSNPN and CDR2 is SVGIG (reference sequence).

In DNA, the CDR3 is TGTGCCAGCAGCTTCGGACAGGGGCGCTACGAGCAGTACTTC. Amino acid sequence: CASSFGQGRYEQYF. V gene TRBV5-5 combines with J gene TRBJ2-7, with 9 bases aligning to TRBD1. The CDR3 extends over 14 amino acids. Germline V gene sequence: CDR1 SGHKS, CDR2 YYEKEE (reference sequence). The V and J ends lost 2 bases and 3 bases, in that order; junction bases with no gene match: 3. The full variable domain, its missing parts supplied by reference TRBV5-5 and TRBJ2-7, is DAGVTQSPTHLIKTRGQQVTLRCSPISGHKSVSWYQQVLGQGPQFIFQYYEKEERGRGNFPDRFSARQFPNYSSELNVNALLLGDSALYLCASSFGQGRYEQYFGPGTRLTVT.

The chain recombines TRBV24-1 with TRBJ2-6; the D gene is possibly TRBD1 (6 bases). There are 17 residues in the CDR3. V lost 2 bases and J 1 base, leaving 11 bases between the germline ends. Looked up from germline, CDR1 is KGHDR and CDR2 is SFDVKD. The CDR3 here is CATSDSPQGSGANVLTF. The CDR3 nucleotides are TGTGCCACCAGTGATTCACCACAGGGTTCTGGGGCCAACGTCCTGACTTTC.

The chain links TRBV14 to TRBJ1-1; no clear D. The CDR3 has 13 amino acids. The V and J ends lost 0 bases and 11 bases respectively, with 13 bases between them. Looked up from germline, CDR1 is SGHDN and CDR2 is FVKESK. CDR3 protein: CASSQDRKFAAFF. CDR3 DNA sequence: TGTGCCAGCAGCCAAGACAGGAAATTTGCGGCTTTCTTT.

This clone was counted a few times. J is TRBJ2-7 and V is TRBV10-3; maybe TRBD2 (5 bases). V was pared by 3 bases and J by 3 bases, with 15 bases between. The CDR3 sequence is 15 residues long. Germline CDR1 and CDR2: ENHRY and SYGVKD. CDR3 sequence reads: CAISERGLVGYEQYF. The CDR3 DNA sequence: TGTGCCATCAGTGAAAGAGGACTGGTGGGCTACGAGCAGTACTTC.

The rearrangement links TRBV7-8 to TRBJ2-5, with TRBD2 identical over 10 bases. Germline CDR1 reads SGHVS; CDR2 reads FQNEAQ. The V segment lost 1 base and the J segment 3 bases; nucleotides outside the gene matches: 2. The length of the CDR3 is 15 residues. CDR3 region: CASSLELAGEETQYF. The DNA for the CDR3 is TGTGCCAGCAGCTTAGAGCTAGCGGGGGAAGAGACCCAGTACTTC.

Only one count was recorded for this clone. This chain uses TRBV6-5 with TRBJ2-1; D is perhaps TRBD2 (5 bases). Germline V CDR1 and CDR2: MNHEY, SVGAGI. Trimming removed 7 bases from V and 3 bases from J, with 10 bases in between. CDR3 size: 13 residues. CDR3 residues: CASKREGYNEQFF. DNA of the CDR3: TGTGCCAGCAAGAGGGAAGGCTACAATGAGCAGTTCTTC.

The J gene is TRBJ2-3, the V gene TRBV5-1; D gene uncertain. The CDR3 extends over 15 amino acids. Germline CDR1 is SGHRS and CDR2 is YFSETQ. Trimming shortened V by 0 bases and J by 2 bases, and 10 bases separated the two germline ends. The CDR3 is CASSLALVITDTQYF. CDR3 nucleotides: TGCGCCAGCAGCTTGGCCCTAGTAATCACAGATACGCAGTATTTT.

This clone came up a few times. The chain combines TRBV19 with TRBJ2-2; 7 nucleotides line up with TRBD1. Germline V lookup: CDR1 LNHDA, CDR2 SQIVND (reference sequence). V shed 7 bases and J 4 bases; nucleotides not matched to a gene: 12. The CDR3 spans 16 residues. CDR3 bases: TGTGCCAGTATTGGGGACAGTTTTGCGAGCACCGGGGAGCTGTTTTTT. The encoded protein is CASIGDSFASTGELFF. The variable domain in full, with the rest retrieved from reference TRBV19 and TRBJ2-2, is DGGITQSPKYLFRKEGQNVTLSCEQNLNHDAMYWYRQDPGQGLRLIYYSQIVNDFQKGDIAEGYSVSREKKESFPLTVTSAQKNPTAFYLCASIGDSFASTGELFFGEGSRLTVL.